Given below is one T cell receptor beta chain in context. Its cognate antigen is unknown. Every bit of the isolated RNA underwent reverse transcription, so sequencing read expressed TCRB transcripts. Repertoires were generated with immunoSEQ multiplex PCR, while TCRdb's copy carries only in-frame clones and drops some. The top ten hold more than 0.055% of the sample, which has just over 450,000 clones, approximately 28% seen once. Sorting that relied on CD45RO/CCR7/CD25/CD127/CD95/CD27 yielded CD4+ naive, central memory, regulatory and stem cell-like memory cells. These data come from a study of beta chain features in type 1 diabetes. The ends were cut back, 4 bases at V and 3 bases at J, with 19 bases in the middle. The length of the CDR3 is 16 residues. CDR1 is MNHNS, CDR2 SASEGT, per germline. General observations from the study: It was among patients, rather than healthy donors, that naive, central memory and Treg TCRB repertoires appeared more similar. Any HLA type influence on TCRB rearrangement was left unresolved here. Patients with type 1 diabetes showed fewer VDJ junction insertions and more deletions.

The origin of this receptor is a man younger than 35 in good health. This chain links TRBV6-1 with TRBJ2-7, with D uncertain. The sample comprised naive CD4+ T cells from blood. The CDR3 DNA reads as TGTGCCAGCAGTGCCAAAGATGTAGTAGGGAACTACGAGCAGTACTTC. It specifies CASSAKDVVGNYEQYF.